These T cell receptor beta chains were read from a single sample in a study of regulatory T cells in long-lasting Graves disease. One entry per CDR3 protein, called by TCRdb with MiXCR from the multiplex PCR reads. The sample holds 400,000 to 500,000 distinct CDR3 sequences, more than 20% seen once. Material: peripheral blood mononuclear cells (PBMCs), obtained when the disease was refractory, from a patient treated with antithyroid drugs. Receptor source: a female donor with Graves disease. Each CDR3 is given with its conserved first and last residue. The order of the fields is J gene, V gene, clone size, D gene, CDR3 protein, CDR3 DNA. The D gene is left open where the match is weak. A clone size is listed for some rows: how often the clone was seen (once, few, many), or a class if it is expanded.

TRBJ2-1 TRBV27 NA NA CASSLWVTRNEQFF TGTGCCAGCAGTTTATGGGTCACCCGCAATGAGCAGTTCTTC
TRBJ2-2 TRBV4-1 NA NA CASSQEPRQPNTGELFF TGCGCCAGCAGCCAAGAACCCCGACAGCCCAACACCGGGGAGCTGTTTTTT
TRBJ2-5 TRBV29-1 NA NA CSVARTEETQYF TGCAGCGTTGCCCGGACAGAAGAGACCCAGTACTTC
TRBJ2-7 TRBV28 many TRBD2 CASSSGLAGVFRAYEQYF TGTGCCAGCAGTTCGGGACTAGCGGGAGTTTTTCGGGCCTACGAGCAGTACTTC
TRBJ2-1 TRBV19 few NA CASSIDLGGNNEQFF TGTGCCAGTAGTATAGATCTTGGGGGGAACAATGAGCAGTTCTTC
TRBJ1-4 TRBV28 many TRBD1 CASSFGQGASGEKLFF TGTGCCAGCAGTTTCGGCCAGGGGGCGTCAGGAGAAAAACTGTTTTTT
TRBJ1-1 TRBV5-4 NA NA CASSPGGAVLNTEAFF TGTGCCAGCAGCCCTGGGGGGGCTGTTTTGAACACTGAAGCTTTCTTT
TRBJ2-7 TRBV13 many NA CASSTPGGEQYF TGTGCCAGCAGCACTCCCGGTGGAGAGCAGTACTTC
TRBJ2-3 TRBV6-2/TRBV6-3 NA NA CASSYVADTQYF TGTGCCAGCAGTTACGTGGCAGATACGCAGTATTTT
TRBJ2-5 TRBV10-1 NA TRBD1 CASSPHAGQGRKTQYF TGCGCCAGCAGTCCTCACGCTGGACAGGGCAGGAAGACCCAGTACTTC
TRBJ2-7 TRBV24-1 NA NA CATSGLPYEQYF TGTGCCACCTCCGGGCTTCCCTACGAGCAGTACTTC
TRBJ2-3 TRBV18 few TRBD2 CASTSGRSDTQYF TGTGCCAGTACTAGCGGGAGGTCAGATACGCAGTATTTT
TRBJ2-7 TRBV6-2/TRBV6-3 few NA CASSYSSAESSGRYEQYF TGTGCCAGCAGTTACTCTAGTGCTGAGAGTAGCGGCCGCTACGAGCAGTACTTC